These 24 T cell receptor beta chains share one sample of origin, sequenced in a study of early T cells in non-severe SARS-CoV-2 infection. A single record per CDR3 protein comes from TCRdb applying MiXCR to the 5' RACE reads. The sample has more than 90,000 distinct CDR3 sequences; less than 15% are singletons. Material for sequencing was whole blood. Source of these receptors: an adult who was a healthcare worker with PCR-confirmed SARS-CoV-2 infection or an uninfected control (not recorded which).

This clonotype appeared many times. This chain uses TRBV7-2 with TRBJ1-5, with D perhaps TRBD1 (5 bases). The CDR3 is made up of 15 amino acids. Germline V gene lookup returns CDR1 SGHTA and CDR2 FQGNSA. The V end lost 1 base, the J end lost 0 bases, and 7 bases lay between the germline ends. The CDR3 bases are TGTGCCAGCAGCTTAGAGACAGTTAGCAATCAGCCCCAGCATTTT. It encodes CASSLETVSNQPQHF.

This clonotype was detected ten times or more. The gene calls are TRBV20-1 and TRBJ1-5; D is uncertain. CDR1 DFQATT and CDR2 SNEGSKA come from the germline V gene (reference sequence). The germline V and J ends were trimmed by 3 bases and 5 bases, with 20 bases remaining between them. The CDR3 spans 16 residues. The CDR3: CSARARRERLDQPQHF. The CDR3 coding sequence is TGCAGTGCTAGGGCCCGGAGGGAGCGACTTGATCAGCCCCAGCATTTT.

The V and J genes are TRBV4-3 and TRBJ2-3, with D unresolved. Trimming cost V 1 base and J 2 bases, with 7 bases left between them. This CDR3 has 14 amino acids. Looked up from germline, CDR1 is LGHNA and CDR2 is YSLEER. In DNA, the CDR3 is TGCGCCAGCAGCCAAGGGTATGACACAGATACGCAGTATTTT. Residues: CASSQGYDTDTQYF.

This clonotype was seen a few times. The genes are TRBV29-1 and TRBJ1-1; the match to TRBD1 covers 7 bases. V shed 7 bases, J shed 3 bases, and the junction held 8 bases outside the gene matches. The CDR3 is made up of 13 amino acids. Germline lookup yields CDR1 SQVTM and CDR2 ANQGSEA. The CDR3 coding sequence is TGCAGCGCCTCAGGAGGGGGCCACACTGAAGCTTTCTTT. Protein product: CSASGGGHTEAFF.

This chain uses TRBV28 with TRBJ2-7; possibly TRBD1 for D (5 bases). Germline V CDR1 and CDR2: MDHEN, SYDVKM. Deletions cut 5 bases from V and 4 bases from J, with 21 bases between. The CDR3 runs 16 residues. CDR3 region: CASSPAGYSTGYEQYF. The CDR3 bases are TGTGCCAGCAGTCCCGCTGGATACTCCACAGGTTACGAGCAGTACTTC. Full variable domain (missing parts from reference TRBV28 and TRBJ2-7): DVKVTQSSRYLVKRTGEKVFLECVQDMDHENMFWYRQDPGLGLRLIYFSYDVKMKEKGDIPEGYSVSREKKERFSLILESASTNQTSMYLCASSPAGYSTGYEQYFGPGTRLTVT.

The genes are TRBV12-3 or TRBV12-4 and TRBJ2-7; 12 nucleotides agree with TRBD2. The CDR3 loop spans 16 amino acids. V trimming: 3 bases; J trimming: 0 bases; junction bases outside the gene matches: 3. CDR3: CASSFGTSGRSYEQYF. CDR3 DNA sequence: TGTGCCAGCAGTTTCGGGACTAGCGGGCGCTCCTACGAGCAGTACTTC.

Ten or more counts support this clonotype. The chain joins TRBV12-3 or TRBV12-4 to TRBJ2-5; perhaps D is TRBD1 or TRBD2 (5 bases each). The V and J ends lost 7 bases and 2 bases respectively, with 14 bases between them. The CDR3 consists of 14 residues. CDR3 region: CASNRSGRQETQYF. The CDR3 DNA reads TGTGCCAGCAATCGGTCGGGGCGGCAAGAGACCCAGTACTTC.

This clonotype was detected a few times. CDR3 bases: TGCAGTGCTAGAGCCTCGACTCTATCTGGCTACACCTTC. Its translation: CSARASTLSGYTF. The V and J genes are TRBV20-1 and TRBJ1-2; D unclear. Germline V gives CDR1 DFQATT, CDR2 SNEGSKA (reference sequence). This CDR3 has 13 residues. Trimming left V 1 base short and J 7 bases short, with 13 bases between.

V usage is TRBV20-1 and J usage is TRBJ2-1; the D is unclear. V was clipped by 2 bases and J by 8 bases, with 7 bases between them. Germline V gene lookup returns CDR1 DFQATT and CDR2 SNEGSKA (reference sequence). The CDR3 contains 11 residues. The DNA for the CDR3 is TGCAGTGCTAGACCCGGTGATGAGCAGTTCTTC. Its translation is CSARPGDEQFF.

This clonotype was picked up many times. The chain is built from TRBV28 and TRBJ1-4; D gene ambiguous. Per germline, CDR1 MDHEN and CDR2 SYDVKM. Trimming took off 1 base at V and 4 bases at J, with 4 bases between the two ends. CDR3 length equals 13 residues. CDR3 sequence (DNA): TGTGCCAGCAGTTTATACGGTAATGAAAAACTGTTTTTT. This encodes CASSLYGNEKLFF.

There are many counts of this clonotype. The CDR3 region has the DNA TGTGCCAGCAGTAAAGGAACCAGAAATAGCAATCAGCCCCAGCATTTT. Its translation: CASSKGTRNSNQPQHF. The chain couples TRBV28 to TRBJ1-5; D unclear. V was cut by 5 bases and J by 0 bases, with 14 bases left in between. The CDR3 length is 16 residues. Per germline, CDR1 MDHEN and CDR2 SYDVKM.

The table lists this clonotype with a few counts. The V and J genes are TRBV7-9 and TRBJ1-6; tentatively, D is TRBD1 (6 bases). CDR3 length: 13 amino acids. V gave up 1 base and J gave up 10 bases, with 8 bases separating them. Looked up from germline, CDR1 is SEHNR and CDR2 is FQNEAQ (reference sequence). The CDR3 spells CASSLDGQSPLHF. CDR3 bases: TGTGCCAGCAGCTTAGATGGACAGTCACCCCTCCACTTT.

In the case of this clonotype: A much larger clone lies one base from this, so it may be a read error. The chain carries TRBV20-1 and TRBJ1-1, with D perhaps TRBD1 (6 bases). Trimming cost V 2 bases and J 4 bases, with 8 bases left between them. Germline-derived CDR1 and CDR2 are DFQATT and SNEGSKA (reference sequence). This CDR3 has 12 residues. The CDR3, as DNA: TGCAGTGCTAGACAGGGGAGCACTGAAGCTTTCTTT. Residues: CSARQGSTEAFF.

This clonotype showed up just once. The rearrangement joins TRBV29-1 to TRBJ2-1; 7 bases align to TRBD1. J lost 4 bases, V lost 6 bases, and 12 bases had no gene match. This CDR3 is built from 15 residues. Looked up from germline, CDR1 is SQVTM and CDR2 is ANQGSEA. CDR3 nucleotide sequence: TGCAGCGTCGACCCCCCGGGACAGATATACAATGAGCAGTTCTTC. The encoded protein is CSVDPPGQIYNEQFF.

The rearrangement joins TRBV11-2 to TRBJ2-5; TRBD2 matches at 8 bases. The CDR3 runs 14 residues. After removal of 5 bases from V and 7 bases from J, the junction contained 9 bases not matched to a gene. Germline V gene lookup returns CDR1 SGHAT and CDR2 FQNNGV. The CDR3 here is CASSPKTSAGTQYF. The CDR3 region has the DNA TGTGCCAGCAGCCCCAAGACTAGCGCCGGGACCCAGTACTTC.

There are many counts of this clonotype. The chain joins TRBV29-1 to TRBJ2-7, with D possibly called TRBD1 or TRBD2 (5 bases each). V lost 5 bases and J 1 base, leaving 9 bases between the germline ends. CDR1 SQVTM and CDR2 ANQGSEA come from the germline V gene. This CDR3 spans 12 amino acids. CDR3 residues: CSVRGGSYEQYF. The DNA for the CDR3 is TGCAGCGTTCGGGGCGGATCCTACGAGCAGTACTTC.

This clonotype was detected ten times or more. This chain uses TRBV5-1 with TRBJ1-4; unclear D gene. Germline assignment: CDR1 SGHRS and CDR2 YFSETQ. This CDR3 comprises 13 residues. The V end lost 2 bases, the J end lost 5 bases, and 7 bases lay between the germline ends. Written as DNA, the CDR3 is TGCGCCAGCAGCTTCACAATGAATGAAAAACTGTTTTTT. It encodes CASSFTMNEKLFF. Variable domain in full (rest from reference TRBV5-1 and TRBJ1-4): KAGVTQTPRYLIKTRGQQVTLSCSPISGHRSVSWYQQTPGQGLQFLFEYFSETQRNKGNFPGRFSGRQFSNSRSEMNVSTLELGDSALYLCASSFTMNEKLFFGSGTQLSVL.

This chain joins TRBV13 and TRBJ1-2, with TRBD1 as a possible D gene (5 bases). This CDR3 is built from 14 residues. Trimming removed 1 base at V and 5 bases at J, with 11 bases between. CDR1 PRHDT and CDR2 FYEKMQ come from the germline V gene (reference sequence). The DNA for the CDR3 is TGTGCCAGCAGCTTAGTACGGGACCTATATGGCTACACCTTC. Translated: CASSLVRDLYGYTF. The full variable domain, rest sourced from reference TRBV13 and TRBJ1-2, is AAGVIQSPRHLIKEKRETATLKCYPIPRHDTVYWYQQGPGQDPQFLISFYEKMQSDKGSIPDRFSAQQFSDYHSELNMSSLELGDSALYFCASSLVRDLYGYTFGSGTRLTVV.

Concerning this clonotype: This sequence may be a read error, since a much larger clone differs from it by one base. The chain employs TRBV5-1 and TRBJ1-1; 10 nucleotides line up with TRBD1. CDR3 length: 15 amino acids. Germline CDR1 SGHRS, CDR2 YFSETQ. Here the CDR3 reads CARSLVGTGVSEAFF. CDR3 DNA: TGCGCCAGAAGCTTGGTTGGGACAGGGGTATCTGAAGCTTTCTTT.

This clonotype occurred many times. J is TRBJ1-5 and V is TRBV20-1; 7 bases fit TRBD1. In germline, CDR1 is DFQATT, CDR2 SNEGSKA (reference sequence). CDR3 length equals 14 residues. The V gene end was trimmed by 5 bases and the J gene end by 6 bases; junction bases not matched to a gene: 10. CDR3 sequence reads: CSAQQGLGIQPQHF. The CDR3 nucleotides read TGCAGTGCTCAACAGGGGCTGGGTATTCAGCCCCAGCATTTT.

The chain links TRBV4-3 to TRBJ2-5; no reliable D call. V gave up 0 bases and J gave up 7 bases, with 9 bases separating them. In germline, CDR1 is LGHNA, CDR2 YSLEER. The CDR3 contains 13 residues. CDR3 nucleotide sequence: TGCGCCAGCAGCCAAGATACTGTGGGGACCCAGTACTTC. This gives the protein CASSQDTVGTQYF.

This clonotype was observed at least ten times. The chain links TRBV29-1 to TRBJ2-1, with a possible D match to TRBD2 (5 bases). Trimming removed 0 bases from V and 0 bases from J, with 15 bases in between. Looked up from germline, CDR1 is SQVTM and CDR2 is ANQGSEA. The CDR3 extends over 17 amino acids. CDR3 in amino acids: CSVEDGDHTSSYNEQFF. The CDR3 DNA reads TGCAGCGTTGAAGATGGGGATCACACTAGCTCCTACAATGAGCAGTTCTTC.

In this sample, this clonotype turned up many times. J is TRBJ2-3 and V is TRBV7-2; 8 bases line up with TRBD2. J lost 5 bases, V lost 0 bases, and 7 bases had no gene match. This CDR3 comprises 16 residues. CDR1 is SGHTA and CDR2 is FQGNSA in the germline V gene. CDR3 protein: CASSLAGSGAGDTQYF. DNA for the CDR3: TGTGCCAGCAGCTTAGCGGGTAGCGGGGCGGGAGATACGCAGTATTTT.

Many counts were recorded for this clonotype. V gene TRBV2 combines with J gene TRBJ2-1, with TRBD2 matching over 8 bases. From germline, CDR1 is SNHLY and CDR2 FYNNEI. The trim removed 4 bases at V and 3 bases at J, leaving 5 bases unmatched. The CDR3 extends over 15 amino acids. The CDR3: CASSVQLADYNEQFF. In DNA, the CDR3 is TGTGCCAGCAGTGTACAACTAGCGGACTACAATGAGCAGTTCTTC.